One sample yielded the 12 T cell receptor beta chains listed below, sequenced in a study of shared clonotypes between healthy human individuals (dated by TCRdb to the early 2020s). Receptor amplification or capture employed the immunoSEQ multiplex PCR assay. This immuneACCESS table, as held by TCRdb, lists in-frame sequences with V and J called but not all clones. Of the missing ones, under half trace to an unresolved V gene in checked studies; the others have no known cause. Here the sample has about 600,000 clones; roughly 97% occur a single time. Of the sample, 0.045% to 0.07% is held by the ten largest clones. Material: naive CD4+ T cells sorted from blood. The intended sense of this specimen's cell subset or site label: CD45RA+ positively selected. The receptors shown here come from a woman aged 25 to 45 in good health.

The chain recombines TRBV11-2 with TRBJ2-2; D is uncertain. The CDR3 runs to 13 residues. V was clipped by 5 bases and J by 3 bases, with 7 bases between them. CDR1 is SGHAT and CDR2 is FQNNGV in the germline V gene. This CDR3 is CASSRSYTGELFF. In DNA, the CDR3 is TGTGCCAGCAGCAGGAGCTACACCGGGGAGCTGTTTTTT.

The chain couples TRBV6-5 to TRBJ2-7; the match to TRBD2 covers 8 bases. V lost 0 bases to trimming and J lost 2 bases; unmatched junction nucleotides: 3. Germline loops: CDR1 MNHEY, CDR2 SVGAGI. This CDR3 is built from 15 residues. The CDR3 sequence: CASSYSGLEAYEQYF. CDR3 coding DNA: TGTGCCAGCAGTTACTCGGGACTAGAAGCCTACGAGCAGTACTTC.

This chain connects TRBV28 to TRBJ2-1; no reliable D call. Germline CDR1 MDHEN, CDR2 SYDVKM. Trimming shortened V by 4 bases and J by 6 bases, and 10 bases separated the two germline ends. The CDR3 loop spans 13 amino acids. CDR3 region: CASSWQPSNEQFF. CDR3 sequence (DNA): TGTGCCAGCAGTTGGCAGCCCTCCAATGAGCAGTTCTTC.

This clone was detected once. The chain has TRBV28 and TRBJ2-7; the D gene is possibly TRBD2 (6 bases). The CDR3 spans 15 residues. The germline V gene encodes CDR1 MDHEN and CDR2 SYDVKM. The V gene lost 6 bases and the J gene lost 3 bases, with 18 bases spanning the gap. CDR3: CASSPGDSADYEQYF. CDR3 in DNA: TGTGCCAGCAGCCCCGGGGACTCCGCGGACTACGAGCAGTACTTC.

The chain combines TRBV2 with TRBJ1-4, with 8 bases identical to TRBD1. V shed 3 bases, J shed 8 bases, and the junction held 8 bases outside the gene matches. The length of the CDR3 is 15 residues. Germline V gene lookup returns CDR1 SNHLY and CDR2 FYNNEI. The CDR3 DNA sequence: TGTGCCAGCAGTGAGCCCCAGGGGGCGGGGGAAAAACTGTTTTTT. Encoded protein: CASSEPQGAGEKLFF.

V is TRBV5-6 and J is TRBJ1-3; a weak D match, TRBD1 (5 bases). Trimming cost V 3 bases and J 0 bases, with 10 bases left between them. The CDR3 is made up of 15 amino acids. Germline assignment: CDR1 SGHDT and CDR2 YYEEEE. The CDR3 region is CASSYDRTSGNTIYF. For the CDR3, the DNA is TGTGCCAGCAGCTACGACAGAACCTCTGGAAACACCATATATTTT.

The chain employs TRBV27 and TRBJ1-2; the match to TRBD1 covers 10 bases. This CDR3 is 16 amino acids long. Trimming removed 2 bases from V and 4 bases from J; junction bases left unmatched: 7. Per the germline V gene, CDR1 is MNHEY and CDR2 is SMNVEV (reference sequence). For the CDR3, the DNA is TGTGCCAGCAGTTTAGGAGGGACAGGGGCAACCTATGGCTACACCTTC. Protein: CASSLGGTGATYGYTF.

V gene TRBV30 combines with J gene TRBJ2-3; 11 bases match TRBD2. The CDR3 spans 19 residues. Trimming took 5 bases from V and 0 from J; bases not matched to a gene: 16. The germline gives CDR1 GTSNPN, CDR2 SVGIG (reference sequence). The CDR3 protein is CAWDGGSGRGMGSTDTQYF. CDR3 DNA sequence: TGTGCCTGGGACGGAGGTAGCGGGAGGGGAATGGGTAGCACAGATACGCAGTATTTT.

The chain links TRBV4-1 to TRBJ2-7; tentatively, D is TRBD2 (6 bases). The length of the CDR3 is 15 residues. With 4 bases removed from V and 3 bases from J, the gap between germline ends came to 16 bases. Germline V gives CDR1 MGHRA, CDR2 YSYEKL. The DNA of the CDR3 is TGCGCCAGCAGCCGAATTACGGGACTCCACTACGAGCAGTACTTC. It encodes CASSRITGLHYEQYF.

V and J are TRBV28 and TRBJ2-3; D is tentatively TRBD1 or TRBD2 (5 bases each). Trimming took 7 bases from V and 4 from J, leaving 21 bases between them. Germline CDR1 MDHEN, CDR2 SYDVKM. The CDR3 loop spans 16 amino acids. The CDR3 here is CASTLLGPNAADTQYF. CDR3 coding DNA: TGTGCCAGCACTCTTTTGGGACCCAACGCTGCAGATACGCAGTATTTT. Variable domain in full (rest from reference TRBV28 and TRBJ2-3): DVKVTQSSRYLVKRTGEKVFLECVQDMDHENMFWYRQDPGLGLRLIYFSYDVKMKEKGDIPEGYSVSREKKERFSLILESASTNQTSMYLCASTLLGPNAADTQYFGPGTRLTVL.

A note on this clone: The same CDR3 is also encoded by other DNA sequences in this sample. The chain joins TRBV11-2 to TRBJ2-7, with D uncertain. CDR3 size: 11 residues. Germline V gene data show CDR1 as SGHAT and CDR2 as FQNNGV. V was clipped by 3 bases and J by 4 bases, with 4 bases between them. CDR3 sequence: CASSFLYEQYF. The CDR3 nucleotides read TGTGCCAGCAGCTTCCTATACGAGCAGTACTTC.

This chain links TRBV2 with TRBJ2-7; no clear D gene. With 2 bases removed from V and 6 bases from J, the gap between germline ends came to 5 bases. Germline V gene data show CDR1 as SNHLY and CDR2 as FYNNEI. The CDR3 runs 11 residues. The CDR3, as DNA: TGTGCCAGCAGTGAACTGGGCGAGCAGTACTTC. It codes for CASSELGEQYF.